The source of this T cell receptor (beta chain) is a study of blood T cell repertoires in COVID-19. Original data processing: Cell counts per sample came from amplifying reference gene primers. Measured with immunoSEQ multiplex PCR; TCRdb has only the in-frame clones, and not every one. That table furnishes V, J and clone size, whereas the DNA furnished D and trimming. The sample shows hundreds of thousands of clones, approximately 90% of them seen only once. The CDR3 runs to 14 residues. Trimming took 4 bases from V and 5 from J; bases not matched to a gene: 4. The germline gives CDR1 LNHDA, CDR2 SQIVND (reference sequence).

The origin of this receptor is a man aged 25 to 40 who had recovered from COVID-19. Material: PBMCs or T cells enriched from blood (not recorded which). The chain has TRBV19 and TRBJ1-2, with TRBD1 identical over 10 bases. The CDR3 DNA sequence: TGTGCCAGTAGTACGACAGGGGGCGGATATGGCTACACCTTC. This encodes CASSTTGGGYGYTF. The whole variable domain, filled in from reference TRBV19 and TRBJ1-2, reads DGGITQSPKYLFRKEGQNVTLSCEQNLNHDAMYWYRQDPGQGLRLIYYSQIVNDFQKGDIAEGYSVSREKKESFPLTVTSAQKNPTAFYLCASSTTGGGYGYTFGSGTRLTVV.